These T cell receptor beta chains were read from a single sample in a study of T cell repertoires in cytomegalovirus infection. These receptors have no known antigen. TCRdb processed the reads anew with MiXCR; each CDR3 protein has one entry. The table records hundreds of thousands of distinct CDR3 sequences, around a third of them present only once. Material: cultured PBMCs, obtained from culture after CMV antigen stimulation. These receptors were obtained from a human donor in good health (CMV status not recorded). Some clones in this sample may be carry-over from other donors' samples. Each CDR3 is given with its conserved first and last residue. A D gene is named only where the DNA matches it firmly. Rows give clone size only sometimes, using once, few, many, or a class for an expanded clone.

d_gene	v_gene	j_gene	abundance	CDR3nt	CDR3aa
NA	TRBV4-1	TRBJ1-6	NA	TGCGCCAGCAGCCAAGTCGCCTCAAACGCAGCCCTCCACTTT	CASSQVASNAALHF
TRBD1	TRBV5-1	TRBJ2-5	NA	TGCGCCAGCAGGGCGGACAGGGGGCGCTCGATGGCGGGGCCTCCACCCTCCCAAGAGACCCAGTACTTC	CASRADRGRSMAGPPPSQETQYF
TRBD2	TRBV20-1	TRBJ2-1	NA	TGCAGTGCTAGACACGGACTAGCCGCAACCTACAATGAGCAGTTCTTC	CSARHGLAATYNEQFF
TRBD2	TRBV7-2	TRBJ2-7	NA	TGTGCCAGCAGCTTTGGGGGCGGGAGGGTCGACGAGCAGTACTTC	CASSFGGGRVDEQYF
TRBD1	TRBV20-1	TRBJ1-5	NA	TGCAGCGCGCCGGGACAGGGGGAGGCTCAGCCCCAGCATTTT	CSAPGQGEAQPQHF
NA	TRBV12-3/TRBV12-4	TRBJ1-5	NA	TGTGCCAGCAGTTTTGAAAGGGGAGGAGGGAATCAGCCCCAGCATTTT	CASSFERGGGNQPQHF
NA	TRBV12-3/TRBV12-4	TRBJ1-6	few	TGTGCCAGCAGGCCGGGGGGGTCCTATAATTCACCCCTCCACTTT	CASRPGGSYNSPLHF
TRBD2	TRBV11-3	TRBJ2-3	NA	TGTGCCAGCAGCTCCGGGACTACCGCCACAGATACGCAGTATTTT	CASSSGTTATDTQYF
NA	TRBV5-6	TRBJ2-7	few	TGTGCCAGCAGCCTCGGGTCGGATGGGGAGCAGTACTTC	CASSLGSDGEQYF
TRBD2	TRBV20-1	TRBJ2-5	NA	TGCAGTGCCGTGGAGGGACTAGCGAAGACCCAGTACTTC	CSAVEGLAKTQYF
NA	TRBV12-3/TRBV12-4	TRBJ1-4	few	TGTGCCAGCAGAGTGGGAACGTGGAGTGAAAAACTGTTTTTT	CASRVGTWSEKLFF
TRBD2	TRBV2	TRBJ2-1	NA	TGTGCCAGCAACCGGGACCGGGACTACAACAATGAGCAGTTCTTC	CASNRDRDYNNEQFF
NA	TRBV12-3/TRBV12-4	TRBJ2-2	NA	TGTGCCAGCACCCCCCCAGGGTGGGGCACCGGGGAGCTGTTTTTT	CASTPPGWGTGELFF
NA	TRBV7-2	TRBJ2-3	many	TGTGCCAGCAGCTTCCCTGGTAGGTGGCCAGATACGCAGTATTTT	CASSFPGRWPDTQYF
NA	TRBV2	TRBJ1-2	NA	TGTGCCAGCAGTGAGGAACTGTATGGCTACACCTTC	CASSEELYGYTF
TRBD1	TRBV7-9	TRBJ2-7	few	TGTGCCAGCAGCTCCGGGACAGGGGTGCTCTACGAGCAGTACTTC	CASSSGTGVLYEQYF
TRBD2	TRBV2	TRBJ2-5	NA	TGTGCCAGCAGTGAAATAGCGGGGGGGCGGAAGACCCAGTACTTC	CASSEIAGGRKTQYF
NA	TRBV12-3/TRBV12-4	TRBJ1-6	NA	TGTGCCAGCAGTTTTCAAGGGCTTGGCTCACCCCTCCACTTT	CASSFQGLGSPLHF
NA	TRBV7-2	TRBJ2-3	NA	TGTGCCAGCAGCCCTTTATCCCCCCCAGATACGCAGTATTTT	CASSPLSPPDTQYF
NA	TRBV12-3/TRBV12-4	TRBJ2-2	few	TGTGCCAGCATCCGGGGGCGGGGGATTAACACCGGGGAGCTGTTTTTT	CASIRGRGINTGELFF
NA	TRBV11-3	TRBJ1-5	few	TGTGCCAGCAGCTTAGGGGGGGCCCTTGGCAATCAGCCCCAGCATTTT	CASSLGGALGNQPQHF
NA	TRBV5-5	TRBJ1-1	NA	TGTGCCAGCACCCCGGTGGGCAGGGACACTGAAGCTTTCTTT	CASTPVGRDTEAFF
TRBD1	TRBV7-2	TRBJ1-5	NA	TGTGCCAGCAGCGCCAGGACAGGGACGCTTTGGCCCCAGCATTTT	CASSARTGTLWPQHF
TRBD2	TRBV19	TRBJ2-1	NA	TGTGCCAGCAAAAGCGGGAGGGCTACCTACAATGAGCAGTTCTTC	CASKSGRATYNEQFF
NA	TRBV12-3/TRBV12-4	TRBJ2-2	NA	TGTGCCAGCAGCCCTGAGGTCCCGAGGGGCACCGGGGAGCTGTTTTTT	CASSPEVPRGTGELFF
NA	TRBV6-5	TRBJ1-6	NA	TGTGCCAGCAGTAGGGGCCAGAATTCACCCCTCCACTTT	CASSRGQNSPLHF
NA	TRBV7-2	TRBJ2-3	NA	TGTGCCAGCAGCTGGGGCACCTCGTGGGATACGCAGTATTTT	CASSWGTSWDTQYF
TRBD1	TRBV27	TRBJ1-1	NA	TGTGCCAGCAGTTTATCCGACAGGGGCACTGAAGCTTTCTTT	CASSLSDRGTEAFF
NA	TRBV19	TRBJ2-3	NA	TGTGCCAGTAGCCCGCGCCCCGGGATAACAGATACGCAGTATTTT	CASSPRPGITDTQYF
NA	TRBV24-1	TRBJ2-3	NA	TGTGCCACCAGTGATTTAAGAGACCCTACAGATACGCAGTATTTT	CATSDLRDPTDTQYF
NA	TRBV12-3/TRBV12-4	TRBJ1-2	NA	TGTGCCAGCAGCAGACAGGCCCCTCGGGGCTACACCTTC	CASSRQAPRGYTF
NA	TRBV12-3/TRBV12-4	TRBJ1-5	NA	TGTGCCAGCACCCCAGGGATAGGGGATAGCAATCAGCCCCAGCATTTT	CASTPGIGDSNQPQHF
NA	TRBV7-8	TRBJ1-5	NA	TGTGCCAGCAGCTTGAAAGACAGACTTTTAGCCTTAGGGGATCAGCCCCAGCATTTT	CASSLKDRLLALGDQPQHF
NA	TRBV7-9	TRBJ1-6	NA	TGTGCCAGCAGCTTAGGCTCGGAGAGGGCCTATAATTCACCCCTCCACTTT	CASSLGSERAYNSPLHF
NA	TRBV7-8	TRBJ1-5	many	TGTGCCAGCAGCTTAGAAGAAGGTCAGCCCCAGCATTTT	CASSLEEGQPQHF
NA	TRBV6-1	TRBJ2-4	NA	TGTGCCAGCAGTGAAGCGGGCCGGAACAAAAACATTCAGTACTTC	CASSEAGRNKNIQYF
NA	TRBV10-3	TRBJ1-5	NA	TGTGCCATCAGTGACCAGACTGATCAGCCCCAGCATTTT	CAISDQTDQPQHF
TRBD2	TRBV10-3	TRBJ2-2	NA	TGTGCCACCAACGGGGGGGGCCGAAACGGGGAGCTGTTTTTT	CATNGGGRNGELFF
NA	TRBV7-9	TRBJ1-2	NA	TGTGCCAGCAGCGGTGAGACAGCTAACTATGGCTACACCTTC	CASSGETANYGYTF
NA	TRBV10-3	TRBJ2-3	NA	TGTGCCACTAAAGACGGGGCGGGGAACACAGATACGCAGTATTTT	CATKDGAGNTDTQYF
NA	TRBV7-2	TRBJ2-1	NA	TGTGCCAGCAGCTGGACCACGGGCAATGAGCAGTTCTTC	CASSWTTGNEQFF
TRBD1	TRBV29-1	TRBJ2-7	NA	TGCAGCGTCTTGGGACAGGGTTACGAGCAGTACTTC	CSVLGQGYEQYF
TRBD2	TRBV20-1	TRBJ2-7	few	TGCAGTGCTAGATCCGACTCGGGCAGCGGGATCTACGAGCAGTACTTC	CSARSDSGSGIYEQYF
TRBD1	TRBV7-2	TRBJ2-3	many	TGTGCCAGCAGCTTGTTGTCAGGGGGCGGAGATACGCAGTATTTT	CASSLLSGGGDTQYF
NA	TRBV12-3/TRBV12-4	TRBJ1-4	NA	TGTGCCAGCAGTTTAAGGGGGATACGGGAAAAACTGTTTTTT	CASSLRGIREKLFF
NA	TRBV11-2	TRBJ2-1	NA	TGTGCCAGCAGCCCCTCCTTATTCGCCTACAATGAGCAGTTCTTC	CASSPSLFAYNEQFF
NA	TRBV27	TRBJ2-7	NA	TGTGCCACCGACCGTCCAAGGCTTTGGGCCTACGAGCAGTACTTC	CATDRPRLWAYEQYF
TRBD2	TRBV7-4	TRBJ2-1	few	TGTGCCAGCCCGGTGACAAGGGGGCCCGGGACTAGCGGGCCCCCGCCGCATGAGCAGTTCTTC	CASPVTRGPGTSGPPPHEQFF